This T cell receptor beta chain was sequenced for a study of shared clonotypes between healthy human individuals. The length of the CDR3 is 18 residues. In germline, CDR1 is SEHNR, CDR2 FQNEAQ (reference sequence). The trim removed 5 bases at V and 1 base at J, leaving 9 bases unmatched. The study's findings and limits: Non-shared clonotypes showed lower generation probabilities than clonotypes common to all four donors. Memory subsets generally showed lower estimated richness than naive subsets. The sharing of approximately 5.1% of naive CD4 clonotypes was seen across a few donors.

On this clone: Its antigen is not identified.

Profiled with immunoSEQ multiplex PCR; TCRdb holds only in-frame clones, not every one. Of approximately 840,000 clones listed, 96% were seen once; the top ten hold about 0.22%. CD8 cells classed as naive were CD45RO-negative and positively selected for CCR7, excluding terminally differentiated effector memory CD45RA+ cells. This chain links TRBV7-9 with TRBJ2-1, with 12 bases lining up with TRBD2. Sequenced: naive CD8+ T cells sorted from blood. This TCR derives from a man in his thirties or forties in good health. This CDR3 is CASSTGLAGRVSYNEQFF. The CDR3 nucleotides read TGTGCCAGCAGCACAGGACTAGCGGGAAGGGTTTCCTACAATGAGCAGTTCTTC.